This is a list of T cell receptor beta chains from one sample in a study of T cell changes during pregnancy in multiple sclerosis. The protocol was immunoSEQ multiplex PCR, while the TCRdb copy is restricted to in-frame clones and leaves out a portion. The sample includes some 60,000 clones, roughly 90% seen only once; the top ten take around 0.85%. This material consisted of peripheral blood, taken before pregnancy. Every receptor here comes from a female donor with multiple sclerosis, enrolled in a pregnancy study. The CDR3 runs from the conserved cysteine through the conserved F or W. D genes are given only for firm matches. A row's size may be missing; if present it is once, few, many or a size class.

TRBV15	TRBJ1-2	.	.	TGTGCCACCAGCAGACCCGGGGTATATGGCTACACCTTC	CATSRPGVYGYTF
TRBV10-3	TRBJ2-7	.	.	TGTGCCATCAGCTACAGGGACAAGCGCGACGAGCAGTACTTC	CAISYRDKRDEQYF
TRBV5-4	TRBJ1-1	.	medium-sized	TGTGCCAGCAGCTTGGAAGTGAGCCTGAACACTGAAGCTTTCTTT	CASSLEVSLNTEAFF
TRBV5-4	TRBJ1-1	.	.	TGTGCCAGCAGCTTCTGGGCGGGAATTGGGGACACTGAAGCTTTCTTT	CASSFWAGIGDTEAFF
TRBV5-1	TRBJ2-7	TRBD2	.	TGCGCCAGCAGCCGCGGACTAGAACACTACGAGCAGTACTTC	CASSRGLEHYEQYF
TRBV4-3	TRBJ1-5	TRBD1	.	TGCGCCAGCAGCCTATACAGGGGGGAGCAGCCCCAGCATTTT	CASSLYRGEQPQHF
TRBV2	TRBJ2-5	TRBD1	.	TGTGCCAGCAGCCGGGACAGCCAAGAGACCCAGTACTTC	CASSRDSQETQYF
TRBV5-4	TRBJ2-3	TRBD2	.	TGTGCCAGCAGCGAACTAGCGGGGCCCCGGGGCACAGATACGCAGTATTTT	CASSELAGPRGTDTQYF
TRBV5-4	TRBJ1-4	.	.	TGTGCCGGCCAGGTGCAACTAGGTGAAAAACTGTTTTTT	CAGQVQLGEKLFF
TRBV9	TRBJ1-1	.	few	TGTGCCAGCAGCAAGGGAAGGGGCACTGAAGCTTTCTTT	CASSKGRGTEAFF
TRBV7-2	TRBJ2-1	TRBD2	.	TGTGCCAGCAGCACACGGTACTTCGCGAGCGGGGGGAATGAGCAGTTCTTC	CASSTRYFASGGNEQFF
TRBV14	TRBJ2-7	TRBD2	.	TGTGCCAGCAGCCGACTAGCGGGTCTATCGTCCTACGAGCAGTACTTC	CASSRLAGLSSYEQYF
TRBV18	TRBJ2-1	TRBD1	.	TGTGCCAGCTCACCGGGACAGGGGGGCTACAATGAGCAGTTCTTC	CASSPGQGGYNEQFF
TRBV7-3	TRBJ2-1	TRBD2	.	TGTGCCAGCAGCTTATTGAGCGGGGGGGTCCTCGAGCAGTTCTTC	CASSLLSGGVLEQFF
TRBV19	TRBJ2-2	TRBD1	.	TGTGCCAGTAGTAACAGGGGTCCTGCTAACACCGGGGAGCTGTTTTTT	CASSNRGPANTGELFF
TRBV15	TRBJ1-1	.	few	TGTGCCACCAGCAGGCGTAACACTGAAGCTTTCTTT	CATSRRNTEAFF
TRBV4-2	TRBJ1-1	TRBD1	.	TGTGCCAGCAGCCAAATGGGGCCAGGGGGTGGCAACACTGAAGCTTTCTTT	CASSQMGPGGGNTEAFF
TRBV11-2	TRBJ1-1	.	.	TGTGCCAGCAGCCCCGCGCGGAGGGGATTCTTT	CASSPARRGFF
TRBV5-4	TRBJ1-2	TRBD1	.	TGTGCCAGCAGCACAGGACAGGGGGCCAACTATGGCTACACCTTC	CASSTGQGANYGYTF
TRBV6-6	TRBJ2-5	.	.	TGTGCCAGCAGTTACTCGGAGATAGGGGTAAAGACCCAGTACTTC	CASSYSEIGVKTQYF
TRBV6-6	TRBJ2-7	TRBD2	.	TGTGCCAGCAGCCCTAGCGGGCTGCCACCCTACGAGCAGTACTTC	CASSPSGLPPYEQYF
TRBV7-2	TRBJ1-1	.	.	TGTGCCAGCAACAGCTTGAATTTGAACACTGAAGCTTTCTTT	CASNSLNLNTEAFF
TRBV5-8	TRBJ2-5	TRBD2	.	TGTGCCAGCAGCTTGTTTACTAGCGGGGGCCAAGAGACCCAGTACTTC	CASSLFTSGGQETQYF
TRBV19	TRBJ1-5	.	.	TGTGCCAGTAGTACTGAGTTGCGTCCAAATCAGCCCCAGCATTTT	CASSTELRPNQPQHF
TRBV5-1	TRBJ2-5	TRBD1	.	TGCGCCAGCAGCTTGGTGGAAACAGGGGTGGCCGAGACCCAGTACTTC	CASSLVETGVAETQYF
TRBV25-1	TRBJ2-3	.	.	TGTGCCAGCAGTGGCCGATTGACAGGTGCCACAGATACGCAGTATTTT	CASSGRLTGATDTQYF
TRBV10-3	TRBJ2-7	.	.	TGTGCCATCAGTGAGTCTAGCAGAGGGCGCGAGCAGTACTTC	CAISESSRGREQYF
TRBV25-1	TRBJ2-7	.	once	TGTGCCAGCAGTGGCTGGACAGCATCCTACGAGCAGTACTTC	CASSGWTASYEQYF
TRBV7-9	TRBJ2-1	TRBD2	few	TGTGCCAGCAGCGGCTCTAGCGGGACCTCCGGTGAGCAGTTCTTC	CASSGSSGTSGEQFF
TRBV30	TRBJ1-6	.	.	TGTGCCTGGGCACGGGGGGACAATTCACCCCTCCACTTT	CAWARGDNSPLHF
TRBV11-2	TRBJ2-3	TRBD2	.	TGTGCCAGCAGCTTAGCGGGGGGGAGGGGGACAGATACGCAGTATTTT	CASSLAGGRGTDTQYF
TRBV2	TRBJ1-6	.	.	TGTGCCAGCAGTGATAACGGGTACTCACCCCTCCACTTT	CASSDNGYSPLHF
TRBV7-3	TRBJ2-2	.	.	TGTGCCAGCAGCTTAAATTGGGCTGGGGAGCTGTTTTTT	CASSLNWAGELFF
TRBV7-2	TRBJ1-3	TRBD1	.	TGTGCCAGCAGCCCAGGGGACAGCTCTGGAAACACCATATATTTT	CASSPGDSSGNTIYF
TRBV28	TRBJ1-1	.	once	TGTGCCAGCAGTCCCTCCGGGACACCAACGAATACTGAAGCTTTCTTT	CASSPSGTPTNTEAFF
TRBV4-2	TRBJ2-7	TRBD1	.	TGTGCCAGCAGCGGGGCCCCCGGGACAGGGTTGCTTGAGCAGTACTTC	CASSGAPGTGLLEQYF
TRBV7-3	TRBJ1-1	TRBD1	few	TGTGCCAGCAGCTCTTCCGGGACAGGGATGACTTTCTTT	CASSSSGTGMTFF
TRBV19	TRBJ2-7	TRBD1	once	TGTGCCAGCCGGGACAGGGGGTCCTACGAGCAGTACTTC	CASRDRGSYEQYF
TRBV27	TRBJ2-1	.	.	TGTGCCAGCAGCACCCTAGGCGTATACAATGAGCAGTTCTTC	CASSTLGVYNEQFF
TRBV5-5	TRBJ1-2	.	few	TGTGCCAGCAGCTTGGATCTAGGGGTGATCTATGGCTACACCTTC	CASSLDLGVIYGYTF
TRBV30	TRBJ1-4	.	.	TGTGCCTGGAGTCTTGGAGAGTATGGCGAAAAACTGTTTTTT	CAWSLGEYGEKLFF